Presented here are 7 T cell receptor beta chains from one specimen sequenced in a study of CD4 T cells in lung cancer. No antigens are known for them. Assay: immunoSEQ multiplex PCR; the TCRdb copy retains only in-frame clones and omits some. Of approximately 150 clones in the sample, roughly 87% were seen once. The source material was a cultured T cell line or clone derived from lung, from the whole sample or a sorted T cell fraction (not recorded which). The receptors originated from a woman in her sixties with non-small cell lung cancer. Some clones in this sample may be carry-over from other donors' samples.

V usage is TRBV6-4 and J usage is TRBJ2-3, with TRBD2 matching over 9 bases. In germline, CDR1 is MRHNA, CDR2 SNTAGT. Trimming removed 2 bases from V and 4 bases from J; junction bases left unmatched: 4. The CDR3 is made up of 15 amino acids. The CDR3 DNA reads as TGTGCCAGCAGTGACGGCGGGGGGGCAGCAGATACGCAGTATTTT. It encodes CASSDGGGAADTQYF.

The J gene is TRBJ2-1, the V gene TRBV7-3; 12 nucleotides align to TRBD2. The CDR3 length is 16 residues. The ends lost 5 bases at V and 8 bases at J; junction bases unmatched: 10. Germline CDR1 SGHTA, CDR2 FQGTGA. The CDR3 sequence: CASSPLAGGPRHEQFF. CDR3 sequence (DNA): TGTGCCAGCAGCCCCCTAGCGGGGGGGCCAAGGCATGAGCAGTTCTTC.

This clone was seen a few times. The chain is built from TRBV30 and TRBJ1-1; no definite D call. In germline, CDR1 is GTSNPN, CDR2 SVGIG (reference sequence). V was cut by 2 bases and J by 1 base, with 8 bases left in between. The CDR3 runs 13 residues. In DNA, the CDR3 is TGTGCCTGGAGTAGGGAGGGGAACACTGAAGCTTTCTTT. The encoded protein is CAWSREGNTEAFF. Drawing the rest from reference TRBV30 and TRBJ1-1, the complete variable domain is SQTIHQWPATLVQPVGSPLSLECTVEGTSNPNLYWYRQAAGRGLQLLFYSVGIGQISSEVPQNLSASRPQDRQFILSSKKLLLSDSGFYLCAWSREGNTEAFFGQGTRLTVV.

This clone has only a few counts. This sequence joins TRBV4-2 and TRBJ1-3; D is unclear. The CDR3 is 14 residues long. Germline-derived CDR1 and CDR2 are LGHNA and YNFKEQ. Deletions cut 4 bases from V and 1 base from J, with 8 bases between. The CDR3 DNA follows: TGTGCCAGCAGCCCCGGGGTTTCTGGAAACACCATATATTTT. It specifies CASSPGVSGNTIYF.

This rearrangement joins TRBV7-8 to TRBJ1-5; 8 positions match TRBD1. The CDR3 has 17 residues. Germline CDR1 SGHVS, CDR2 FQNEAQ. With 4 bases clipped from V and 0 bases from J, the junction kept 8 bases outside the gene matches. CDR3 nucleotide sequence: TGTGCCAGCAGCTACGACAGGGGCCAGAATAGCAATCAGCCCCAGCATTTT. Amino acid sequence: CASSYDRGQNSNQPQHF.

The chain combines TRBV19 with TRBJ1-1, with D unclear. CDR3 size: 15 residues. Per the germline V gene, CDR1 is LNHDA and CDR2 is SQIVND (reference sequence). Trimming took off 6 bases at V and 5 bases at J, with 19 bases between the two ends. The CDR3 DNA follows: TGTGCCAGTAGCCTAATTAGGAGTGTGTATACTGAAGCTTTCTTT. It yields the protein CASSLIRSVYTEAFF. Full variable domain (missing parts from reference TRBV19 and TRBJ1-1): DGGITQSPKYLFRKEGQNVTLSCEQNLNHDAMYWYRQDPGQGLRLIYYSQIVNDFQKGDIAEGYSVSREKKESFPLTVTSAQKNPTAFYLCASSLIRSVYTEAFFGQGTRLTVV.

This chain uses TRBV7-2 with TRBJ1-6; D not resolved. CDR1 SGHTA and CDR2 FQGNSA come from the germline V gene. The V end was cut by 1 base, the J end by 7 bases, with 8 bases between. The CDR3 length is 14 residues. The CDR3 is CASSLGTENSPLHF. The CDR3, as DNA: TGTGCCAGCAGCTTAGGGACGGAGAATTCACCCCTCCACTTT.